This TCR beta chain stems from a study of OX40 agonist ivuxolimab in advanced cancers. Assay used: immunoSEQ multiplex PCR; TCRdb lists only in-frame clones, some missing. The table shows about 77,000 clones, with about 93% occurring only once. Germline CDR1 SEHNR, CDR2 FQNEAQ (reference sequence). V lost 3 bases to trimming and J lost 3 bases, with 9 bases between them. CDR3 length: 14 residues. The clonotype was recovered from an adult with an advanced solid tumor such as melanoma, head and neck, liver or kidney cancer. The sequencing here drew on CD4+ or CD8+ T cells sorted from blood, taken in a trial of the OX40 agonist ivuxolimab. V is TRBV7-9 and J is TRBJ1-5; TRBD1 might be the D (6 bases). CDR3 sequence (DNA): TGTGCCAGCAGCTTCGGACAGTACAATCAGCCCCAGCATTTT. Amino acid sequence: CASSFGQYNQPQHF. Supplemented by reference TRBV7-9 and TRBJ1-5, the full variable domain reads DTGVSQNPRHKITKRGQNVTFRCDPISEHNRLYWYRQTLGQGPEFLTYFQNEAQLEKSRLLSDRFSAERPKGSFSTLEIQRTEQGDSAMYLCASSFGQYNQPQHFGDGTRLSIL.